The next 18 T cell receptor beta chains were all read from a single sample in a study of blood T cell repertoires in COVID-19. Only in-frame clones appear in the TCRdb table, and some are missing; sequencing was by immunoSEQ multiplex PCR. The repertoire holds approximately 440,000 clones, with roughly 90% as singletons. Sample: PBMCs or T cells enriched from blood (not recorded which). The receptors were sampled from a woman aged 18-35 years who had recovered from COVID-19.

The gene calls are TRBV5-1 and TRBJ2-2; a weak D match, TRBD1 (5 bases). CDR1 SGHRS and CDR2 YFSETQ come from the germline V gene. This CDR3 is built from 16 residues. With 0 bases removed from V and 1 base from J, the gap between germline ends came to 10 bases. Here the CDR3 reads CASSLGETENTGELFF. The CDR3 DNA sequence: TGCGCCAGCAGCTTGGGCGAGACAGAGAACACCGGGGAGCTGTTTTTT.

The chain employs TRBV6-6 and TRBJ2-7; D remains unclear. From germline, CDR1 is MNHNY and CDR2 SVGAGI (reference sequence). V lost 6 bases and J lost 3, with 3 bases in between. The CDR3 has 10 residues. The CDR3 coding sequence is TGTGCCAGCAGCTTCTACGAGCAGTACTTC. Translating gives CASSFYEQYF.

The chain couples TRBV2 to TRBJ1-4; D remains unclear. The CDR3 consists of 13 residues. Germline V gene lookup returns CDR1 SNHLY and CDR2 FYNNEI. V lost 8 bases, J lost 6 bases, and 13 bases lay in between. DNA for the CDR3: TGTGCCAGCGGAAGGCTTGGAGATGAAAAACTGTTTTTT. Protein sequence: CASGRLGDEKLFF. The complete variable domain, with remaining parts taken from reference TRBV2 and TRBJ1-4, reads EPEVTQTPSHQVTQMGQEVILRCVPISNHLYFYWYRQILGQKVEFLVSFYNNEISEKSEIFDDQFSVERPDGSNFTLKIRSTKLEDSAMYFCASGRLGDEKLFFGSGTQLSVL.

The genes are TRBV5-1 and TRBJ1-1; TRBD1 aligns across 7 bases. Trimming took 2 bases from V and 3 from J; bases not matched to a gene: 10. Germline assignment: CDR1 SGHRS and CDR2 YFSETQ. This CDR3 contains 16 residues. This CDR3 is CASSLKGADWDTEAFF. The CDR3 region has the DNA TGCGCCAGCAGCTTAAAGGGGGCAGATTGGGACACTGAAGCTTTCTTT.

This clone has only one observation. This rearrangement joins TRBV30 to TRBJ2-5, with 7 bases identical to TRBD2. This CDR3 region has 12 residues. Germline V CDR1 and CDR2: GTSNPN, SVGIG (reference sequence). The junction had 3 bases not matched to a gene; V was cut back by 4 bases and J by 4 bases. The CDR3 coding sequence is TGTGCCTGGATTGGGAGGGGAGAGACCCAGTACTTC. Amino acid sequence: CAWIGRGETQYF.

CDR3: CASSISDRVGYGYTF. The CDR3 DNA sequence: TGTGCCAGTAGTATATCGGACAGGGTTGGCTATGGCTACACCTTC. V usage is TRBV19 and J usage is TRBJ1-2; TRBD1 aligns across 8 bases. The V gene end was trimmed by 2 bases and the J gene end by 4 bases; junction bases not matched to a gene: 6. Germline lookup yields CDR1 LNHDA and CDR2 SQIVND (reference sequence). This CDR3 spans 15 amino acids.

The chain combines TRBV28 with TRBJ1-1; D gene unclear. Per the germline V gene, CDR1 is MDHEN and CDR2 is SYDVKM. The CDR3 loop spans 15 amino acids. Trimming left V 5 bases short and J 1 base short, with 14 bases between. The CDR3 region has the DNA TGTGCCAGCAGTCCCCCTGACATGGGGAACACTGAAGCTTTCTTT. Protein sequence: CASSPPDMGNTEAFF.

This clone came up a few times. The chain employs TRBV6-1 and TRBJ2-5; 13 bases are a match to TRBD2. From germline, CDR1 is MNHNS and CDR2 SASEGT. V trimming: 4 bases; J trimming: 1 base; junction bases outside the gene matches: 9. CDR3 length equals 18 residues. CDR3 sequence: CASSAALGLAGTQETQYF. The CDR3 nucleotides are TGTGCCAGCAGTGCCGCCCTGGGACTAGCGGGGACCCAAGAGACCCAGTACTTC.

This chain connects TRBV5-1 to TRBJ2-3; D is unclear. CDR3 length equals 14 residues. Trimming took off 2 bases at V and 1 base at J, with 8 bases between the two ends. Germline lookup yields CDR1 SGHRS and CDR2 YFSETQ. CDR3 loop: CASSLVTGTDTQYF. CDR3 DNA sequence: TGCGCCAGCAGCTTAGTCACTGGCACAGATACGCAGTATTTT.

The chain joins TRBV4-1 to TRBJ1-2; D is perhaps TRBD1 (6 bases). The V and J ends lost 6 bases and 1 base respectively, with 15 bases between them. The CDR3 runs 15 residues. Looked up from germline, CDR1 is MGHRA and CDR2 is YSYEKL. CDR3 sequence: CASSLSGEFNYGYTF. CDR3 sequence (DNA): TGCGCCAGCAGTCTTTCAGGGGAATTTAACTATGGCTACACCTTC.

This clone has a handful of counts. The chain recombines TRBV2 with TRBJ2-1, with 12 bases lining up with TRBD1. Germline lookup yields CDR1 SNHLY and CDR2 FYNNEI. J was trimmed by 7 bases and V by 4 bases; bases with no gene match: 8. The CDR3 covers 16 residues. The CDR3 here is CASSGGQGAVNNEQFF. The DNA of the CDR3 is TGTGCCAGCAGTGGGGGACAGGGGGCGGTTAATAATGAGCAGTTCTTC.

This sequence joins TRBV27 and TRBJ2-4; a weak D match, TRBD1 (5 bases). Germline CDR1 is MNHEY and CDR2 is SMNVEV (reference sequence). Trimming removed 5 bases at V and 0 bases at J, with 8 bases between. The CDR3 has 14 amino acids. In DNA form, the CDR3 reads TGTGCCAGCAGTCAGGACATAGCCAAAAACATTCAGTACTTC. This codes for CASSQDIAKNIQYF.

The chain employs TRBV28 and TRBJ1-2; D ambiguous. The CDR3 has 10 amino acids. Trimming pared 8 bases from V and 5 bases from J, leaving 6 bases between. The germline gives CDR1 MDHEN, CDR2 SYDVKM. CDR3 in amino acids: CASGQYGYTF. CDR3 nucleotide sequence: TGTGCCAGCGGCCAATATGGCTACACCTTC.

This clone turned up a few times. The CDR3 protein is CASSTRDINQPQHF. CDR3 DNA: TGTGCCAGTAGTACCCGGGACATCAATCAGCCCCAGCATTTT. The chain has TRBV19 and TRBJ1-5; TRBD1 is a possible D gene (6 bases). Germline values: CDR1 LNHDA, CDR2 SQIVND (reference sequence). V lost 4 bases and J lost 3, with 10 bases in between. The CDR3 totals 14 residues.

The gene calls are TRBV28 and TRBJ1-2; 8 bases agree with TRBD1. The V gene end was trimmed by 8 bases and the J gene end by 4 bases; junction bases not matched to a gene: 18. Germline V gene lookup returns CDR1 MDHEN and CDR2 SYDVKM. The CDR3 is 17 residues long. The CDR3 region has the DNA TGTGCCAGCGAGGATCCGGGACAGGCCCTGTCCTTCTATGGCTACACCTTC. Its protein is CASEDPGQALSFYGYTF.

The chain recombines TRBV6-4 with TRBJ1-1; D gene ambiguous. With 2 bases removed from V and 1 base from J, the gap between germline ends came to 5 bases. Germline values: CDR1 MRHNA, CDR2 SNTAGT. The CDR3 loop spans 13 amino acids. In DNA form, the CDR3 reads TGTGCCAGCAGTGACCCTCCGAACACTGAAGCTTTCTTT. Its protein product is CASSDPPNTEAFF.

V gene TRBV4-1 combines with J gene TRBJ2-5, with D tentatively TRBD2 (6 bases). Trimming stripped 3 bases from V and 5 bases from J, with 16 bases between. The CDR3 extends over 15 amino acids. Germline CDR1 and CDR2: MGHRA and YSYEKL. CDR3 nucleotides: TGCGCCAGCAGCCAGGTCCGGAAGGCGGGGGAGACCCAGTACTTC. Its translation: CASSQVRKAGETQYF.

The chain recombines TRBV7-2 with TRBJ2-7, with D maybe TRBD1 (6 bases). Looked up from germline, CDR1 is SGHTA and CDR2 is FQGNSA. The length of the CDR3 is 16 residues. V lost 1 base and J 3 bases, leaving 16 bases between the germline ends. CDR3 sequence reads: CASSLVEGTLNYEQYF. As DNA, the CDR3 is TGTGCCAGCAGCTTAGTTGAGGGGACACTCAACTACGAGCAGTACTTC.